This entry lists 32 T cell receptor beta chains sequenced from one sample in a study of T cell changes during pregnancy in multiple sclerosis. Profiling relied on immunoSEQ multiplex PCR, and the TCRdb table lists in-frame clones only, not all of them. The table records fewer than 40,000 clones, 90% of them present only once. The specimen was CD4+ T cells from peripheral blood mononuclear cells, collected in the second trimester of pregnancy. These receptor sequences come from a female donor with multiple sclerosis, enrolled in a pregnancy study.

The gene calls are TRBV5-4 and TRBJ2-7; 16 bases map to TRBD2. The CDR3 runs 20 residues. V lost 2 bases and J lost 0; bases outside the gene matches: 11. Germline values: CDR1 SGHNT, CDR2 YYREEE (reference sequence). This CDR3 is CASSFLPGTSGRAISYEQYF. The CDR3 DNA follows: TGTGCCAGCAGCTTTCTGCCCGGGACTAGCGGGAGGGCAATCTCCTACGAGCAGTACTTC.

In nucleotides, the CDR3 is TGCGCCAGCAGCTTGGAAAGGGGAGGCGAGCAGTACTTC. Its translation: CASSLERGGEQYF. The chain is built from TRBV5-1 and TRBJ2-7; D may be TRBD2 (6 bases). The CDR3 loop spans 13 amino acids. V was pared by 0 bases and J by 6 bases, with 10 bases between. Per the germline V gene, CDR1 is SGHRS and CDR2 is YFSETQ.

Details on this clone: Other DNA sequences in this specimen translate into the identical CDR3. J is TRBJ1-5 and V is TRBV4-1, with D maybe TRBD1 (6 bases). The germline CDR1 and CDR2 sequences are MGHRA and YSYEKL. With 4 bases removed from V and 4 bases from J, the gap between germline ends came to 17 bases. The length of the CDR3 is 16 residues. CDR3 bases: TGCGCCAGCAGCCTCGACGGGGGGCTCGGTAATCAGCCCCAGCATTTT. Translation gives CASSLDGGLGNQPQHF.

The chain carries TRBV5-1 and TRBJ2-2; TRBD1 is a possible D gene (5 bases). The V and J ends lost 0 bases and 6 bases respectively, with 12 bases between them. The CDR3 loop spans 15 amino acids. CDR1 and CDR2 (germline): SGHRS, YFSETQ. In DNA, the CDR3 is TGCGCCAGCAGCTTGGAGGGGCGAGGCGCCGGGGAGCTGTTTTTT. It translates to CASSLEGRGAGELFF.

The rearrangement uses TRBV5-1 and TRBJ2-7, with TRBD1 as a possible D gene (6 bases). V was cut by 5 bases and J by 3 bases, with 12 bases left in between. Germline V lookup: CDR1 SGHRS, CDR2 YFSETQ. This CDR3 has 13 amino acids. The CDR3 protein is CASRRDRNYEQYF. The CDR3 region has the DNA TGCGCCAGCAGACGAGACAGGAACTACGAGCAGTACTTC.

This rearrangement joins TRBV7-2 to TRBJ2-1; TRBD2 matches at 8 bases. Germline trimming cut 5 bases from V and 4 bases from J; bases unmatched to any gene: 7. The length of the CDR3 is 15 residues. Germline V CDR1 and CDR2: SGHTA, FQGNSA. CDR3 coding DNA: TGTGCCAGCAGCGGGGAACTAGCGGCTTACAATGAGCAGTTCTTC. Its protein is CASSGELAAYNEQFF.

This chain uses TRBV7-2 with TRBJ1-5; possibly TRBD1 for D (5 bases). V was pared by 1 base and J by 5 bases, with 9 bases between. This CDR3 comprises 14 residues. The germline CDR1 and CDR2 sequences are SGHTA and FQGNSA. The CDR3 spells CASSLVGGDQPQHF. The CDR3 DNA follows: TGTGCCAGCAGCTTAGTGGGGGGAGATCAGCCCCAGCATTTT. Filled out from reference TRBV7-2 and TRBJ1-5, the complete variable domain reads GAGVSQSPSNKVTEKGKDVELRCDPISGHTALYWYRQSLGQGLEFLIYFQGNSAPDKSGLPSDRFSAERTGGSVSTLTIQRTQQEDSAVYLCASSLVGGDQPQHFGDGTRLSIL.

This sequence joins TRBV18 and TRBJ2-7; 7 bases line up with TRBD1. J gave up 3 bases and V 3 bases, and 8 bases lay outside the gene matches. The CDR3 extends over 15 amino acids. Germline assignment: CDR1 KGHSH and CDR2 LQKENI. CDR3 protein: CASSPTGTVGYEQYF. The CDR3 nucleotides are TGTGCCAGCTCACCGACAGGGACGGTGGGCTACGAGCAGTACTTC.

The chain joins TRBV5-1 to TRBJ2-7; TRBD1 aligns across 8 bases. Losses at the gene ends were 0 bases for V and 11 bases for J; bases not matched to a gene: 7. Germline CDR1 reads SGHRS; CDR2 reads YFSETQ. CDR3 size: 13 residues. CDR3 DNA: TGCGCCAGCAGCTTGGACAGGGGGGCCCCTAAGTACTTC. Its protein is CASSLDRGAPKYF.

V usage is TRBV5-1 and J usage is TRBJ2-1; no firm D call. In germline, CDR1 is SGHRS, CDR2 YFSETQ. The CDR3 totals 15 residues. Trimming left V 0 bases short and J 0 bases short, with 7 bases between. CDR3 sequence (DNA): TGCGCCAGCAGCTTGGGGGCAGTCTCCTACAATGAGCAGTTCTTC. Translating gives CASSLGAVSYNEQFF.

The chain links TRBV19 to TRBJ2-7; 9 bases are a match to TRBD1. Germline CDR1 reads LNHDA; CDR2 reads SQIVND (reference sequence). V lost 5 bases to trimming and J lost 7 bases; unmatched junction nucleotides: 15. The CDR3 consists of 16 residues. The DNA for the CDR3 is TGTGCCAGTAGTTTCTATCCGGGACAGGGTTTGGGGGAGCAGTACTTC. The encoded protein is CASSFYPGQGLGEQYF.

This clone was seen only a few times. The chain carries TRBV5-1 and TRBJ1-6, with TRBD1 matching over 7 bases. Per the germline V gene, CDR1 is SGHRS and CDR2 is YFSETQ. The V and J ends lost 4 bases and 7 bases, in that order; junction bases with no gene match: 5. The CDR3 sequence is 14 residues long. CDR3 sequence reads: CASSAWDSNSPLHF. As DNA, the CDR3 is TGCGCCAGCAGCGCTTGGGACAGCAATTCACCCCTCCACTTT.

The rearrangement joins TRBV4-3 to TRBJ1-4; weak D call: TRBD1 (5 bases). This CDR3 spans 16 amino acids. V gave up 1 base and J gave up 4 bases, with 13 bases separating them. The V gene's germline CDR1 is LGHNA and CDR2 YSLEER. The CDR3 is CASSQVRGQFNEKLFF. The DNA of the CDR3 is TGCGCCAGCAGCCAAGTAAGGGGCCAGTTTAATGAAAAACTGTTTTTT.

The J gene is TRBJ1-1, the V gene TRBV6-5; the D gene is possibly TRBD1 (6 bases). CDR1 MNHEY and CDR2 SVGAGI come from the germline V gene. The CDR3 length is 14 residues. V lost 5 bases, J lost 3 bases, and 13 bases lay in between. The CDR3 DNA follows: TGTGCCAGCAGTCAGACCCCAGGGGACACTGAAGCTTTCTTT. Residues: CASSQTPGDTEAFF.

The rearrangement uses TRBV5-8 and TRBJ2-3, with 8 bases that match TRBD2. The CDR3 covers 17 residues. Germline V lookup: CDR1 SGHTS, CDR2 YDEGEE. V shed 4 bases and J 2 bases; nucleotides not matched to a gene: 12. The CDR3 DNA follows: TGTGCCAGCAGCCCTGCTGAGGAAGCGGGGGCCACAGATACGCAGTATTTT. It codes for CASSPAEEAGATDTQYF.

This chain connects TRBV4-3 to TRBJ2-7, with a tentative D call TRBD2 (7 bases). The CDR3 spans 16 residues. Trimming stripped 2 bases from V and 7 bases from J, with 21 bases between. Germline lookup yields CDR1 LGHNA and CDR2 YSLEER. CDR3 protein: CASSQSEGGGEREQYF. The DNA for the CDR3 is TGCGCCAGCAGCCAATCCGAGGGAGGGGGGGAAAGGGAGCAGTACTTC.

The genes are TRBV19 and TRBJ1-2, with a possible D match to TRBD1 (5 bases). This CDR3 contains 14 residues. V shed 3 bases and J shed 5 bases, with 13 bases lying between them. Germline CDR1 reads LNHDA; CDR2 reads SQIVND (reference sequence). CDR3 nucleotide sequence: TGTGCCAGTAGTATGACAGTCACCGGGTATGGCTACACCTTC. The encoded protein is CASSMTVTGYGYTF.

This chain links TRBV29-1 with TRBJ1-2, with D tentatively TRBD1 (5 bases). This CDR3 comprises 14 residues. Trimming took off 3 bases at V and 2 bases at J, with 13 bases between the two ends. In germline, CDR1 is SQVTM, CDR2 ANQGSEA. CDR3 loop: CSVDAGHGNYGYTF. DNA of the CDR3: TGCAGCGTTGACGCCGGACACGGGAACTATGGCTACACCTTC.

The chain recombines TRBV4-3 with TRBJ1-2; 9 nucleotides align to TRBD1. The CDR3 length is 15 residues. CDR1 and CDR2 from the germline V gene are LGHNA and YSLEER. Unmatched junction bases numbered 6, after V lost 0 bases and J lost 7 bases. CDR3 residues: CASSQDVYRGRGYTF. The CDR3 nucleotides read TGCGCCAGCAGCCAAGATGTGTACAGGGGGCGTGGCTACACCTTC.

V is TRBV5-1 and J is TRBJ2-2; 7 nucleotides line up with TRBD2. Germline V gives CDR1 SGHRS, CDR2 YFSETQ. The V and J ends lost 5 bases and 0 bases, in that order; junction bases with no gene match: 1. The CDR3 sequence is 14 residues long. CDR3 nucleotides: TGCGCCAGCAGGGCGGGGGCGAACACCGGGGAGCTGTTTTTT. As protein: CASRAGANTGELFF.

This rearrangement joins TRBV29-1 to TRBJ2-5; D call uncertain. Germline loops: CDR1 SQVTM, CDR2 ANQGSEA. V was trimmed by 3 bases and J by 2 bases, leaving 10 bases between them. CDR3 length equals 13 residues. The CDR3 spells CSVDVRRQETQYF. CDR3 DNA: TGCAGCGTTGACGTGAGAAGACAAGAGACCCAGTACTTC.

This clone was found a few times. The J gene is TRBJ1-2, the V gene TRBV10-1; D gene uncertain. The CDR3 is made up of 13 amino acids. Trimming left V 5 bases short and J 3 bases short, with 10 bases between. Germline loops: CDR1 WNHNN, CDR2 SYGVQD (reference sequence). CDR3: CASSTTFHYGYTF. The CDR3 DNA reads as TGCGCCAGCAGTACTACCTTTCACTATGGCTACACCTTC.

The sample holds one count of this clone. The chain is built from TRBV2 and TRBJ1-2; D remains ambiguous. The CDR3 has 14 residues. Germline values: CDR1 SNHLY, CDR2 FYNNEI. Deletions cut 6 bases from V and 6 bases from J, with 17 bases between. The CDR3 coding sequence is TGTGCCAGCAGACCCGCGGGCAGCGAGAATGGCTACACCTTC. Translation gives CASRPAGSENGYTF.

V gene TRBV11-2 combines with J gene TRBJ2-1; D is perhaps TRBD1 (5 bases). V was clipped by 0 bases and J by 9 bases, with 12 bases between them. Germline CDR1 is SGHAT and CDR2 is FQNNGV. The CDR3 is 14 amino acids. The CDR3 sequence: CASSLDRWGSEQFF. The CDR3 DNA follows: TGTGCCAGCAGCTTAGATCGGTGGGGCTCTGAGCAGTTCTTC.

This chain joins TRBV6-5 and TRBJ1-2, with D hard to call. Germline V gene sequence: CDR1 MNHEY, CDR2 SVGAGI. The V end lost 3 bases, the J end lost 4 bases, and 12 bases lay between the germline ends. This CDR3 has 14 amino acids. The CDR3 loop reads CASSYGPGPYGYTF. The CDR3 nucleotides read TGTGCCAGCAGTTATGGTCCGGGTCCCTATGGCTACACCTTC.

The chain has TRBV4-1 and TRBJ2-3; 10 positions match TRBD1. The CDR3 consists of 17 residues. Per germline, CDR1 MGHRA and CDR2 YSYEKL. Losses at the gene ends were 0 bases for V and 5 bases for J; bases not matched to a gene: 8. The CDR3 DNA is TGCGCCAGCAGCCAAGATCCGAGGGACAGGGGAATAGATACGCAGTATTTT. It codes for CASSQDPRDRGIDTQYF.

This clone is a singleton in its sample. V usage is TRBV5-1 and J usage is TRBJ2-7, with TRBD1 matching 9 bases. Trimming cost V 0 bases and J 2 bases; bases outside gene matches: 3. Germline V gene lookup returns CDR1 SGHRS and CDR2 YFSETQ. The CDR3 length is 15 residues. The CDR3, as DNA: TGCGCCAGCAGCTTGGGATGGACAGGGGCCTACGAGCAGTACTTC. As protein: CASSLGWTGAYEQYF.

The chain has TRBV13 and TRBJ2-1; D is undetermined. This CDR3 has 13 amino acids. Trimming removed 7 bases at V and 9 bases at J, with 16 bases between. CDR1 is PRHDT and CDR2 is FYEKMQ in the germline V gene (reference sequence). CDR3 loop: CASIPPRGSEQFF. In DNA form, the CDR3 reads TGTGCCAGCATCCCACCCCGTGGCAGTGAGCAGTTCTTC. Full variable domain (remainder filled in from reference TRBV13 and TRBJ2-1): AAGVIQSPRHLIKEKRETATLKCYPIPRHDTVYWYQQGPGQDPQFLISFYEKMQSDKGSIPDRFSAQQFSDYHSELNMSSLELGDSALYFCASIPPRGSEQFFGPGTRLTVL.

The chain joins TRBV27 to TRBJ1-4, with TRBD1 matching over 11 bases. The germline CDR1 and CDR2 sequences are MNHEY and SMNVEV (reference sequence). The V and J ends lost 6 bases and 9 bases, in that order; junction bases with no gene match: 9. The CDR3 consists of 15 residues. DNA of the CDR3: TGTGCCAGCAGCAGAGACCGGGACAGGGGGAAAAAACTGTTTTTT. The encoded protein is CASSRDRDRGKKLFF.

The rearrangement links TRBV19 to TRBJ2-2; TRBD2 aligns across 7 bases. Germline CDR1 is LNHDA and CDR2 is SQIVND (reference sequence). The V segment lost 4 bases and the J segment 5 bases; nucleotides outside the gene matches: 4. The CDR3 sequence is 14 residues long. As DNA, the CDR3 is TGTGCCAGTAGTAGCGGGGGTAGGACCGGGGAGCTGTTTTTT. This encodes CASSSGGRTGELFF.

The CDR3 DNA sequence: TGTGCCAGCAGCTTAGTTTGGTCAGGGTCCGAGCAGTACTTC. It specifies CASSLVWSGSEQYF. The chain combines TRBV7-2 with TRBJ2-7; a possible D gene is TRBD1 (5 bases). CDR3 length equals 14 residues. Germline V lookup: CDR1 SGHTA, CDR2 FQGNSA. V lost 1 base, J lost 6 bases, and 13 bases lay in between. The variable domain in full, completed from reference TRBV7-2 and TRBJ2-7, reads GAGVSQSPSNKVTEKGKDVELRCDPISGHTALYWYRQSLGQGLEFLIYFQGNSAPDKSGLPSDRFSAERTGGSVSTLTIQRTQQEDSAVYLCASSLVWSGSEQYFGPGTRLTVT.

This sequence joins TRBV30 and TRBJ2-7; 7 positions match TRBD1. Germline values: CDR1 GTSNPN, CDR2 SVGIG (reference sequence). Germline trimming cut 2 bases from V and 3 bases from J; bases unmatched to any gene: 1. This CDR3 is built from 12 residues. For the CDR3, the DNA is TGTGCCTGGAGTCAGGGGGTCTACGAGCAGTACTTC. Translated, it gives CAWSQGVYEQYF.